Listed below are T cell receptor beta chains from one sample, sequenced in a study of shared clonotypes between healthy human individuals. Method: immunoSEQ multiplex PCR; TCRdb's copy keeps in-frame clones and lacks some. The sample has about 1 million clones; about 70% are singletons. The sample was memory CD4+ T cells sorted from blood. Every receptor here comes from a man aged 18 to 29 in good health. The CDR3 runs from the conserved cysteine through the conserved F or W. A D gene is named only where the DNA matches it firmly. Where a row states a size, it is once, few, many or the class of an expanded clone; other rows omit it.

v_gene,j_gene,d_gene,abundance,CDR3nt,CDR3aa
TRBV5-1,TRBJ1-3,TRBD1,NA,TGCGCCAGCAGCGCCGGGACAGTCTCTGGAAACACCATATATTTT,CASSAGTVSGNTIYF
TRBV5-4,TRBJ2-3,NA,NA,TGTGCCAGCAGCTTGGGACTATCCCCCGATACGCAGTATTTT,CASSLGLSPDTQYF
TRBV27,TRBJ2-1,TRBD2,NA,TGTGCCAGCAGTTCCTCGAGACTAGCGGGAGGGTTCTACAATGAGCAGTTCTTC,CASSSSRLAGGFYNEQFF
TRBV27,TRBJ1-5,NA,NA,TGTGCCAGCAGGGTCGGAAGCTATAGCAATCAGCCCCAGCATTTT,CASRVGSYSNQPQHF
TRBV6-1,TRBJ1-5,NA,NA,TGTGCCAGCAGTGAATCTCACAGCCTTAATCAGCCCCAGCATTTT,CASSESHSLNQPQHF
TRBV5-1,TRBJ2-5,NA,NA,TGCGCCAGCAGCTTGGTACCAGGCCGGCAAGAGACCCAGTACTTC,CASSLVPGRQETQYF
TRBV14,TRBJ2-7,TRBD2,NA,TGTGCCAGCAGCCAAGTGGGGGCGAGCGGGGGTTACGAGCAGTACTTC,CASSQVGASGGYEQYF
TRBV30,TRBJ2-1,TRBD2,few,TGTGCCTGGAGTTTCGGATCCGGACTAGCGGGAGACAATGAGCAGTTCTTC,CAWSFGSGLAGDNEQFF
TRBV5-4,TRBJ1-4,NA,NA,TGTGCCAGCAGCAGCCAGCGGGAGGAAAAACTGTTTTTT,CASSSQREEKLFF
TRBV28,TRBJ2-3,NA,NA,TGTGCCAGCAGCGGACAGCACTCCCAGTATTTT,CASSGQHSQYF
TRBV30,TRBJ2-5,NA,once,TGTGCCTGGAGTACCCCGCAGGGCGGCTCACAAGAGACCCAGTACTTC,CAWSTPQGGSQETQYF
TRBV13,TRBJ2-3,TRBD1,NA,TGTGCCAGCAGCCAATGGGACAGGGGGCCAGATACGCAGTATTTT,CASSQWDRGPDTQYF
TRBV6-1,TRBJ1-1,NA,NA,TGTGCCAGCAAGGGACCGGAGAACACTGAAGCTTTCTTT,CASKGPENTEAFF
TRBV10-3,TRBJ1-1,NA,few,TGTGCCACCTTAGATAACAGGGTTGGCACTGAAGCTTTCTTT,CATLDNRVGTEAFF
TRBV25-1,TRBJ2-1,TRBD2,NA,TGTGCCAGCAGTTCTGCGGGAGGGCCGTTCGGGCAGTTCTTC,CASSSAGGPFGQFF
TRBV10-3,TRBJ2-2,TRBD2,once,TGTGCCATCAGTGAGTTAGCGGGGGGCACCGGGGAGCTGTTTTTT,CAISELAGGTGELFF
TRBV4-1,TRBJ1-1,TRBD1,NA,TGCGCCAGCAGCCAAGTTCCGACAGGGTTGAACACTGAAGCTTTCTTT,CASSQVPTGLNTEAFF
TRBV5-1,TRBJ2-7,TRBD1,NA,TGCGCCAGCAGCTTGGACAGGGGGTGGAACGAGCAGTACTTC,CASSLDRGWNEQYF
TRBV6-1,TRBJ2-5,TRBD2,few,TGTGCCAGCAGTGGGGGCGGGAGCATCGAGACCCAGTACTTC,CASSGGGSIETQYF
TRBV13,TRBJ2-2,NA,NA,TGTGCCAGCAGCCCACCGCGGGGGCGATTGTCGGCTACCGGGGAGCTGTTTTTT,CASSPPRGRLSATGELFF
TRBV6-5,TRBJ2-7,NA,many,TGTGCCAGCAGAACCCCCCTCGAGCAGTACTTC,CASRTPLEQYF
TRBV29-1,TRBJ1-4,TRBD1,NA,TGCAGCGTGCCAGGACAGGGCTGGGGGGAAAAACTGTTTTTT,CSVPGQGWGEKLFF